The 23 T cell receptor beta chains reported below all come from one sample, sequenced in a study of shared T cell receptors in the human thymus. The assay was immunoSEQ multiplex PCR, and TCRdb's table has in-frame clones only and misses some. The sample consists of hundreds of thousands of clones, approximately 87% of them appearing once. The sample was also linked to a second study, of human thymus T cells.

The source material was thymocytes. The receptors were sampled from a boy in the first two years of life with a congenital heart defect.

This chain links TRBV5-1 with TRBJ2-6; 7 bases align to TRBD1. Germline V gives CDR1 SGHRS, CDR2 YFSETQ. This CDR3 is 17 amino acids long. The junction had 7 bases not matched to a gene; V was cut back by 4 bases and J by 0 bases. The CDR3 loop reads CASSTRQGRSGANVLTF. DNA of the CDR3: TGCGCCAGCAGCACCCGACAGGGACGCTCTGGGGCCAACGTCCTGACTTTC.

The rearrangement uses TRBV14 and TRBJ2-2, with 9 bases lining up with TRBD2. The J segment lost 6 bases and the V segment lost 2 bases, leaving 4 bases of the junction unmatched. Germline CDR1 SGHDN, CDR2 FVKESK. The CDR3 spans 15 residues. The CDR3, as DNA: TGTGCCAGCAGCCAACGGACTAGCGTTCCCGGGGAGCTGTTTTTT. Encoded protein: CASSQRTSVPGELFF.

CDR3 region: CASSPPRRDRDDGYTF. DNA for the CDR3: TGTGCCAGCTCACCGCCTCGACGGGACAGGGACGATGGCTACACCTTC. The rearrangement uses TRBV18 and TRBJ1-2; 9 positions agree with TRBD1. From germline, CDR1 is KGHSH and CDR2 LQKENI. The ends lost 3 bases at V and 6 bases at J; junction bases unmatched: 11. The length of the CDR3 is 16 residues.

The CDR3 nucleotides read TGTGCCAGCAGCGGGTTGGCCTTGCGGACCTACGAGCAGTACTTC. Translation: CASSGLALRTYEQYF. The genes are TRBV21-1 and TRBJ2-7; the DNA was not compared with TRBD2, the D call given in the table. TRBV21-1 is listed as a pseudogene. This CDR3 is built from 15 residues.

The chain combines TRBV4-1 with TRBJ1-2, with D perhaps TRBD1 (5 bases). The CDR3 totals 16 residues. V was cut by 0 bases and J by 4 bases, with 15 bases left in between. CDR1 MGHRA and CDR2 YSYEKL come from the germline V gene. DNA of the CDR3: TGCGCCAGCAGCCAAGATAGGGGCCGTGGAAGCTATGGCTACACCTTC. It specifies CASSQDRGRGSYGYTF.

The rearrangement links TRBV27 to TRBJ2-4; D may be TRBD2 (5 bases). This CDR3 contains 12 residues. Per the germline V gene, CDR1 is MNHEY and CDR2 is SMNVEV (reference sequence). Trimming cost V 7 bases and J 7 bases, with 11 bases left between them. CDR3 residues: CASKGRGNIQYF. CDR3 DNA: TGTGCCAGCAAAGGGAGAGGGAACATTCAGTACTTC.

This chain joins TRBV7-3 and TRBJ2-3; 7 nucleotides line up with TRBD1. This CDR3 region has 14 residues. V lost 5 bases to trimming and J lost 6 bases; unmatched junction nucleotides: 8. Germline V lookup: CDR1 SGHTA, CDR2 FQGTGA. CDR3 coding DNA: TGTGCCAGCAGCACCCGGACAGGCGGGGATACGCAGTATTTT. Its translation is CASSTRTGGDTQYF.

The rearrangement links TRBV13 to TRBJ2-1, with D tentatively TRBD2 (5 bases). Germline V gives CDR1 PRHDT, CDR2 FYEKMQ (reference sequence). Trimming took 5 bases from V and 1 from J, leaving 12 bases between them. This CDR3 is built from 15 residues. The CDR3: CASSAPSSSYNEQFF. Here the CDR3 DNA reads TGTGCCAGCAGCGCCCCTAGCTCGTCCTACAATGAGCAGTTCTTC.

The chain is built from TRBV6-5 and TRBJ2-4; D is undetermined. Between the trimmed V and J ends, which lost 8 bases and 2 bases, there was a span of 16 bases. The CDR3 totals 15 residues. CDR1 is MNHEY, CDR2 SVGAGI, per germline. CDR3 residues: CASAGGRLTKNIQYF. CDR3 sequence (DNA): TGTGCCAGCGCCGGCGGAAGACTGACCAAAAACATTCAGTACTTC.

This chain joins TRBV5-6 and TRBJ2-3, with 7 positions matching TRBD2. V lost 2 bases to trimming and J lost 10 bases; unmatched junction nucleotides: 13. Germline loops: CDR1 SGHDT, CDR2 YYEEEE. This CDR3 comprises 15 residues. The chain's CDR3 is CASSFPGLVTFAQYF. The CDR3 nucleotides read TGTGCCAGCAGCTTCCCCGGACTAGTTACGTTTGCGCAGTATTTT.

This sequence joins TRBV15 and TRBJ2-3, with D perhaps matching TRBD1 (6 bases). This CDR3 has 14 residues. From germline, CDR1 is LNHNV and CDR2 YYDKDF (reference sequence). V was pared by 3 bases and J by 4 bases, with 11 bases between. CDR3 DNA: TGTGCCACCAGCAGGGGACATTGTCCAGATACGCAGTATTTT. Translating it yields CATSRGHCPDTQYF.

V is TRBV5-8 and J is TRBJ1-5; 9 bases fit TRBD1. Trimming removed 1 base from V and 4 bases from J; junction bases left unmatched: 9. In germline, CDR1 is SGHTS, CDR2 YDEGEE. The CDR3 runs to 17 residues. CDR3 amino acids: CASSLFRDRDVNQPQHF. CDR3 nucleotide sequence: TGTGCCAGCAGCTTGTTCCGGGACAGGGACGTAAATCAGCCCCAGCATTTT.

In this sample, this clone turned up a few times. The chain links TRBV5-1 to TRBJ2-2; TRBD1 agrees at 10 bases. There are 14 residues in the CDR3. The ends lost 3 bases at V and 4 bases at J; junction bases unmatched: 0. Germline CDR1 and CDR2: SGHRS and YFSETQ. The CDR3 here is CASSWTGGTGELFF. CDR3 coding DNA: TGCGCCAGCAGCTGGACAGGGGGCACCGGGGAGCTGTTTTTT.

This rearrangement joins TRBV28 to TRBJ1-1; D is unclear. The CDR3 consists of 15 residues. In germline, CDR1 is MDHEN, CDR2 SYDVKM. Trimming cost V 0 bases and J 3 bases, with 11 bases left between them. CDR3 bases: TGTGCCAGCAGTTTATGCCGGGGAAAAGACACTGAAGCTTTCTTT. It is translated as CASSLCRGKDTEAFF.

This clone was detected once. The rearrangement links TRBV29-1 to TRBJ2-5; 7 positions match TRBD2. CDR3 length equals 11 residues. The germline V gene encodes CDR1 SQVTM and CDR2 ANQGSEA. Trimming took 3 bases from V and 5 from J; bases not matched to a gene: 0. CDR3 protein: CSVDGGETQYF. For the CDR3, the DNA is TGCAGCGTTGACGGGGGGGAGACCCAGTACTTC.

V is TRBV7-2 and J is TRBJ2-7; TRBD2 matches 12 bases. The CDR3 consists of 14 residues. After removal of 5 bases from V and 4 bases from J, the junction contained 3 bases not matched to a gene. Germline CDR1 is SGHTA and CDR2 is FQGNSA. The CDR3 loop is CASSILAGGYEQYF. In nucleotides, the CDR3 is TGTGCCAGCAGCATACTAGCGGGGGGTTACGAGCAGTACTTC.

The genes are TRBV10-3 and TRBJ1-2; D may be TRBD1 (6 bases). Per the germline V gene, CDR1 is ENHRY and CDR2 is SYGVKD. The ends were cut back, 3 bases at V and 4 bases at J, with 21 bases in the middle. This CDR3 is built from 17 residues. DNA of the CDR3: TGTGCCATCAGTGAACTACTCGGGTGGGGGCGAGGCTATGGCTACACCTTC. It encodes CAISELLGWGRGYGYTF.

The rearrangement links TRBV28 to TRBJ2-1; the D gene is possibly TRBD2 (5 bases). From germline, CDR1 is MDHEN and CDR2 SYDVKM. The CDR3 is 14 amino acids. Trimming took 4 bases from V and 7 from J, leaving 14 bases between them. CDR3: CASSSGNRVNEQFF. CDR3 bases: TGTGCCAGCAGTTCGGGAAATCGGGTGAATGAGCAGTTCTTC.

The chain couples TRBV27 to TRBJ2-7; 8 positions agree with TRBD1. Germline lookup yields CDR1 MNHEY and CDR2 SMNVEV (reference sequence). The junction had 7 bases not matched to a gene; V was cut back by 4 bases and J by 5 bases. CDR3 length equals 14 residues. CDR3 in DNA: TGTGCCAGCAGTTCCCGGACAGGGTTAGACGAGCAGTACTTC. This encodes CASSSRTGLDEQYF.

This clone was seen a single time. This chain connects TRBV18 to TRBJ2-3; a weak D match, TRBD1 (6 bases). Per the germline V gene, CDR1 is KGHSH and CDR2 is LQKENI. V lost 3 bases, J lost 4 bases, and 17 bases lay in between. The CDR3 extends over 16 amino acids. The CDR3 DNA is TGTGCCAGCTCACCCACTTCAGGGGTTCGGGCAGATACGCAGTATTTT. This gives the protein CASSPTSGVRADTQYF.

This clone came up once. This chain links TRBV28 with TRBJ2-1; the match to TRBD2 covers 8 bases. This CDR3 comprises 13 residues. V lost 4 bases to trimming and J lost 10 bases; unmatched junction nucleotides: 6. Germline CDR1 is MDHEN and CDR2 is SYDVKM. CDR3 coding DNA: TGTGCCAGCAGTTCTAACGGGGGGGCGGAGCAGTTCTTC. Protein: CASSSNGGAEQFF.

The chain recombines TRBV28 with TRBJ2-3, with 7 bases that match TRBD1. Germline V gene data show CDR1 as MDHEN and CDR2 as SYDVKM. With 6 bases clipped from V and 2 bases from J, the junction kept 17 bases outside the gene matches. The CDR3 runs to 18 residues. Here the CDR3 DNA reads TGTGCCAGCAGACCCAATCGCAGACAGGGCGATATCACAGATACGCAGTATTTT. This sequence encodes CASRPNRRQGDITDTQYF.

The chain has TRBV14 and TRBJ2-7; TRBD1 aligns across 9 bases. With 4 bases clipped from V and 2 bases from J, the junction kept 12 bases outside the gene matches. Germline V gene lookup returns CDR1 SGHDN and CDR2 FVKESK. The CDR3 length is 17 residues. This chain's CDR3 is CASSLDLTGQGPYEQYF. The CDR3 nucleotides read TGTGCCAGCAGCCTAGATTTGACGGGACAGGGACCCTACGAGCAGTACTTC.